This T cell receptor (beta chain) emerged from a study of cytomegalovirus exposure and HLA in healthy donors (dated by TCRdb to 2016 to 2017). In the study overall: A later analysis indicated that the roughly 130 validation repertoires were generated on the platform also employed for the approximately 700 repertoires of the first cohort. The study combined high-throughput TCR immunosequencing, statistical association of individual TCRs with disease status, and machine learning to predict cytomegalovirus infection status. In addition to the first cohort of 650 to 800 subjects, a separate validation cohort of 100 to 150 different subjects was used. The study aimed to test whether cataloging public T cell receptors could reveal signatures of past pathogen exposure. Paper-wide results and their limitations: Across donors, most TCR sequences were observed very rarely, whereas some public TCRs were present in many individuals. The study gave a list of about 160 TCR beta chains associated with cytomegalovirus. A later analysis found that TCRs clustered in the first cohort also tended to co-occur in the roughly 120 validation repertoires, with 94% of cluster scores above 0. The validation cohort had no HLA typing available for a later analysis, so co-occurrence within that cohort was assessed over all 120 or so repertoires. A few of the identified cytomegalovirus-associated TCR beta chains were confirmed in vitro to be specific for cytomegalovirus antigens. In both the original and validation cohorts, the classifier was reported to diagnose cytomegalovirus status with high specificity and sensitivity. According to the authors, the approach could potentially be generalized to other disease states and immunological phenotypes.

In the case of this clone: Which antigen it targets is not known. Base qualities are not recorded, but no much larger clone differs from it by a single base.

The germline V gene encodes CDR1 MDHEN and CDR2 SYDVKM. V and J are truncated by 6 bases and 4 bases respectively, leaving an intervening sequence of 12 bases. From its cysteine to its phenylalanine, the CDR3 spans 13 amino acids. This entry keeps only the CDR3 DNA: 39 bases, framed from base 1. Library method: the immunoSEQ multiplex PCR assay. The authors processed their data as follows. A statistical classification framework was built for diagnosing cytomegalovirus status from the catalog of TCR beta chain sequences. TCRdb stores this immuneACCESS table with in-frame sequences only. Part of the clones is absent; in the studies checked, under half of the shortfall reflects unresolved V genes, and no reason is known for the rest. That table furnishes V, J and clone size, whereas the DNA furnished D and trimming. In all, the sample holds 200,000 to 250,000 clones, and roughly 84% of those were seen once. The ten largest clones take up roughly 2% of the sample.

The donors were included in the validation cohort of approximately 120 subjects, a group kept apart from the approximately 700-subject first cohort. The sequence joins TRBV28 to TRBJ1-2; the D gene is unclear. The sample was PBMCs. This clonotype originated in a woman in her late teens or twenties in good health and CMV-seropositive. CDR3 loop: CASSPDGLYGYTF. The sequenced DNA: TGTGCCAGCAGCCCAGACGGACTCTATGGCTACACCTTC.